These 9 T cell receptor beta chains were all obtained from the same sample, sequenced in a study of shared clonotypes between healthy human individuals. The method was immunoSEQ multiplex PCR; TCRdb's version includes in-frame clones alone and lacks a portion of them. The profile shows some 500,000 clones, 70% to 85% of them singletons. The sequenced sample consisted of PBMCs. Receptors originate from a woman in her forties in good health. Some clones in this sample may be carry-over from other donors' samples.

The chain is built from TRBV27 and TRBJ2-5, with a tentative D call TRBD1 (5 bases). The CDR3 spans 17 residues. CDR1 is MNHEY and CDR2 is SMNVEV in the germline V gene (reference sequence). V shed 2 bases and J shed 2 bases, with 18 bases lying between them. CDR3 nucleotides: TGTGCCAGCAGTTTAACTTTCCAGGGTTGGATGCAAGAGACCCAGTACTTC. Translated: CASSLTFQGWMQETQYF.

This clone was observed a few times. This chain uses TRBV7-3 with TRBJ1-2; 9 bases agree with TRBD1. The V segment lost 5 bases and the J segment 8 bases; nucleotides outside the gene matches: 6. This CDR3 is built from 13 residues. The V gene's germline CDR1 is SGHTA and CDR2 FQGTGA. CDR3 coding DNA: TGTGCCAGCAGCCCGACAGGGGGTGTCGGCTACACCTTC. This encodes CASSPTGGVGYTF.

The J gene is TRBJ2-5, the V gene TRBV19; no definite D call. V lost 5 bases and J 5 bases, leaving 12 bases between the germline ends. The CDR3 consists of 13 residues. Germline assignment: CDR1 LNHDA and CDR2 SQIVND (reference sequence). The CDR3 DNA follows: TGTGCCAGTAGTCTGACCCCCGGGGAGACCCAGTACTTC. Protein product: CASSLTPGETQYF.

This chain uses TRBV7-3 with TRBJ2-3; D might be TRBD2 (6 bases). This CDR3 region has 15 residues. Germline V gives CDR1 SGHTA, CDR2 FQGTGA. Between the trimmed V and J ends, which lost 2 bases and 4 bases, there was a span of 13 bases. The CDR3 DNA reads TGTGCCAGCAGCTTAGCGGGGCTAGCGTCAGATACGCAGTATTTT. The encoded protein is CASSLAGLASDTQYF. The whole variable domain, filled in from reference TRBV7-3 and TRBJ2-3, reads GAGVSQTPSNKVTEKGKYVELRCDPISGHTALYWYRQSLGQGPEFLIYFQGTGAADDSGLPNDRFFAVRPEGSVSTLKIQRTERGDSAVYLCASSLAGLASDTQYFGPGTRLTVL.

V gene TRBV6-1 combines with J gene TRBJ2-2; no reliable D call. The CDR3 consists of 13 residues. The germline V gene has CDR1 MNHNS and CDR2 SASEGT. Trimming left V 5 bases short and J 3 bases short, with 7 bases between. The CDR3 region has the DNA TGTGCCAGCAGTAAAGACTACACCGGGGAGCTGTTTTTT. It yields the protein CASSKDYTGELFF.

This clone was found once. A junction boundary mismatches the germline segment, possibly from a read error. This CDR3 is CSVEGGSDTQYF. DNA of the CDR3: TGCAGCGTCGAAGGGGGCTCAGATACGCAGTATTTT. The V call is TRBV29-1, the J call TRBJ2-3; TRBD1 aligns across 7 bases. This CDR3 has 12 residues. Germline-derived CDR1 and CDR2 are SQVTM and ANQGSEA.

This clone has just a few counts. The chain employs TRBV27 and TRBJ2-1, with 7 bases fitting TRBD2. V shed 10 bases and J 5 bases; nucleotides not matched to a gene: 8. Per germline, CDR1 MNHEY and CDR2 SMNVEV (reference sequence). There are 13 residues in the CDR3. This CDR3 is CATRGLADNEQFF. The CDR3 nucleotides read TGTGCCACCAGAGGGCTAGCGGACAATGAGCAGTTCTTC.

The chain couples TRBV28 to TRBJ1-1, with TRBD1 identical over 8 bases. The V segment lost 4 bases and the J segment 5 bases; nucleotides outside the gene matches: 3. CDR1 and CDR2 (germline): MDHEN, SYDVKM. This CDR3 has 13 residues. The chain's CDR3 is CASSYTGGTEAFF. CDR3 sequence (DNA): TGTGCCAGCAGTTACACAGGGGGTACTGAAGCTTTCTTT.

V gene TRBV6-1 combines with J gene TRBJ1-2; no clear D gene. CDR1 and CDR2 (germline): MNHNS, SASEGT. The CDR3 length is 11 residues. Trimming left V 8 bases short and J 5 bases short, with 9 bases between. The CDR3 region is CASSNRYGYTF. Here the CDR3 DNA reads TGTGCCAGCTCGAACCGTTATGGCTACACCTTC.